The rows below give T cell receptor beta chains drawn from one sample of a study of vaccination and CD4 T cells after COVID-19. No antigen has been assigned to these receptors. MiXCR, run by TCRdb on the PCR reads, gives a single entry per CDR3 protein. The sample has 3,500 to 4,500 distinct CDR3 sequences; 21% are singletons. Sequencing was performed on CD4+ T cells from blood, cultured in vitro. Source of these receptors: a human donor who had recovered from COVID-19. The CDR3 runs from the conserved cysteine through the conserved F or W. The order of the fields is J gene, V gene, clone size, D gene, CDR3 protein, CDR3 DNA. A D gene is named only where the DNA matches it firmly. Size tells how often a clone was seen (once, few, many) or the class of an expanded clone, and some rows leave it out.

J: TRBJ1-2; V: TRBV20-1; size: .; D: .; CDR3: CSARDRGAETRGYTF; DNA: TGCAGTGCTAGAGATAGAGGCGCCGAGACCAGGGGCTACACCTTC
J: TRBJ2-5; V: TRBV23-1; size: .; D: TRBD1; CDR3: CASSPRQGRQETQYF; DNA: TGCGCCAGCAGTCCACGACAGGGCCGCCAAGAGACCCAGTACTTC
J: TRBJ1-6; V: TRBV4-2; size: .; D: .; CDR3: CASSQDAGLYSPLHF; DNA: TGTGCCAGCAGCCAAGACGCCGGCCTTTATTCACCCCTCCACTTT
J: TRBJ2-2; V: TRBV6-5; size: medium-sized; D: .; CDR3: CASSWSIRELFF; DNA: TGTGCCAGCAGTTGGTCTATCCGGGAGCTGTTTTTT
J: TRBJ1-2; V: TRBV5-6; size: .; D: TRBD1; CDR3: CASSPGQGTYGYTF; DNA: TGTGCCAGCAGCCCCGGACAGGGAACCTATGGCTACACCTTC
J: TRBJ2-2; V: TRBV7-8; size: .; D: .; CDR3: CASRVTNTGELFF; DNA: TGTGCCAGCAGAGTGACGAACACCGGGGAGCTGTTTTTT
J: TRBJ2-2; V: TRBV6-4; size: medium-sized; D: TRBD2; CDR3: CASSVEAGGHTGELFF; DNA: TGTGCCAGCAGTGTGGAAGCGGGGGGGCACACCGGGGAGCTGTTTTTT
J: TRBJ2-1; V: TRBV2; size: few; D: .; CDR3: CARTVRFDEQFF; DNA: TGTGCCAGGACAGTGAGATTCGATGAGCAGTTCTTC
J: TRBJ1-6; V: TRBV30; size: .; D: .; CDR3: CAWEGTQRTHSPLHF; DNA: TGTGCCTGGGAGGGGACACAAAGGACCCACTCACCCCTCCACTTT
J: TRBJ1-1; V: TRBV18; size: once; D: .; CDR3: CASSPRAERSEAFF; DNA: TGTGCCAGCTCACCACGCGCAGAGAGGTCTGAAGCTTTCTTT
J: TRBJ2-4; V: TRBV12-3/TRBV12-4; size: medium-sized; D: .; CDR3: CASSLYPPPAPIQYF; DNA: TGTGCCAGCAGCTTATATCCCCCCCCGGCCCCCATTCAGTACTTC
J: TRBJ1-3; V: TRBV6-1; size: medium-sized; D: TRBD1; CDR3: CASRSGQTGNTIYF; DNA: TGTGCCAGCAGATCGGGACAGACTGGAAACACCATATATTTT